These T cell receptor beta chains were read from a single sample in a study of molecular identifiers for immune sequencing clone quantification. MiXCR, applied by TCRdb to the PCR reads, yields one record per CDR3 protein. The table lists over 90,000 distinct CDR3 sequences, around 30% of them singletons, with 9% to 10% in the top ten. Sequencing was done on a sample of naive CD8+ T cells from blood, with Jurkat cell RNA spiked in. The receptors originated from a human donor in good health. Some libraries in this study had Jurkat cell RNA spiked in. CDR3s include the opening cysteine and the closing phenylalanine or tryptophan. The D gene is left open where the match is weak. Only some rows state a clone size, as once, few, many or a class for expanded clones.

V gene	D gene	J gene	clone size	CDR3 protein	CDR3 DNA
TRBV7-9	TRBD1	TRBJ2-7	-	CASSLLGQGLNYEQYF	TGTGCCAGCAGCTTACTGGGACAGGGATTAAACTACGAGCAGTACTTC
TRBV28	TRBD1	TRBJ1-1	few	CASRPRQGAFYGNTEAFF	TGTGCCAGCAGGCCCCGACAGGGGGCGTTTTACGGAAATACTGAAGCTTTCTTT
TRBV5-1	-	TRBJ2-7	-	CASSRDGSYEQYF	TGCGCCAGCAGCCGGGACGGCTCCTACGAGCAGTACTTC
TRBV7-9	TRBD2	TRBJ2-2	many	CASSYGTSGSSGELFF	TGTGCCAGCAGCTATGGGACTAGCGGGAGTTCCGGGGAGCTGTTTTTT
TRBV7-9	-	TRBJ2-3	-	CASSPLLTDTQYF	TGTGCCAGCAGCCCCCTCTTAACTGATACGCAGTATTTT
TRBV4-3	TRBD2	TRBJ2-7	few	CASSQDLTSGGYEQYF	TGCGCCAGCAGCCAAGATCTCACTAGCGGGGGCTACGAGCAGTACTTC
TRBV5-5	TRBD1	TRBJ2-7	many	CASSPGTGWQDEQYF	TGTGCCAGCAGCCCAGGGACAGGGTGGCAGGACGAGCAGTACTTC
TRBV6-5	-	TRBJ1-1	-	CASRIYSDTEAFF	TGTGCCAGCAGAATTTACAGCGACACTGAAGCTTTCTTT
TRBV28	TRBD2	TRBJ2-7	many	CASGRLAGPYEQYF	TGTGCCAGCGGGAGACTAGCGGGGCCCTACGAGCAGTACTTC
TRBV11-3	-	TRBJ2-7	-	CASSMGYGYEQYF	TGTGCCAGCAGTATGGGGTATGGGTACGAGCAGTACTTC
TRBV5-4	-	TRBJ2-7	-	CASSLGDTGYEQYF	TGTGCCAGCAGCTTGGGGGATACAGGGTACGAGCAGTACTTC
TRBV2	-	TRBJ2-5	-	CASSGARDIQETQYF	TGTGCCAGCAGTGGTGCCCGGGACATCCAAGAGACCCAGTACTTC
TRBV19	-	TRBJ2-1	-	CASSTGYYNEQFF	TGTGCCAGTAGTACAGGGTATTACAATGAGCAGTTCTTC
TRBV6-5	-	TRBJ2-7	many	CASRLVRGQVYEQYF	TGTGCCAGCAGATTAGTTAGGGGCCAAGTCTACGAGCAGTACTTC
TRBV25-1	-	TRBJ2-7	many	CASNSGLPRDEQYF	TGTGCCAGTAACTCCGGACTCCCTCGGGACGAGCAGTACTTC
TRBV6-4	-	TRBJ2-3	-	CASSDWTETDSQYF	TGTGCCAGCAGTGATTGGACAGAGACAGATTCGCAGTATTTT
TRBV7-9	-	TRBJ2-7	-	CASSPPNNEQYF	TGTGCCAGCAGCCCCCCTAATAACGAGCAGTACTTC
TRBV7-2	-	TRBJ2-5	-	CASSPNLKLVGETQYF	TGTGCCAGCAGCCCCAACTTGAAACTAGTAGGAGAGACCCAGTACTTC
TRBV29-1	-	TRBJ2-7	-	CSAGAGTYEQYF	TGCAGCGCGGGAGCAGGGACCTACGAGCAGTACTTC
TRBV25-1	-	TRBJ1-1	few	CASSVAGSVGAFF	TGTGCCAGCAGTGTGGCGGGGTCGGTCGGAGCTTTCTTT
TRBV29-1	TRBD2	TRBJ2-5	few	CSTPAGLAGETQYF	TGCAGCACTCCCGCGGGACTAGCGGGAGAGACCCAGTACTTC
TRBV4-3	-	TRBJ2-3	few	CASSQGFPSATGDTQYF	TGCGCCAGCAGCCAAGGATTTCCTAGCGCAACGGGGGATACGCAGTATTTT
TRBV9	-	TRBJ2-1	-	CASSVASNEQFF	TGTGCCAGCAGCGTAGCTTCCAATGAGCAGTTCTTC
TRBV28	TRBD1	TRBJ2-4	-	CASGFDRGLAKNIRYF	TGTGCCAGCGGTTTCGACAGGGGCTTAGCCAAAAACATTCGGTACTTC
TRBV11-2	TRBD2	TRBJ2-1	-	CASSSAASGDNEQFF	TGTGCCAGCAGCTCCGCGGCTAGCGGGGACAATGAGCAGTTCTTC
TRBV7-9	-	TRBJ2-5	many	CASSLARETQYF	TGTGCCAGCAGTTTGGCGAGAGAGACCCAGTACTTC
TRBV5-6	TRBD1	TRBJ1-1	few	CASSPGTVWTEAFF	TGTGCCAGCAGCCCTGGGACAGTGTGGACTGAAGCTTTCTTT
TRBV6-2/TRBV6-3	TRBD1	TRBJ1-5	many	CASRDSRNQPQHF	TGTGCCAGCCGGGACAGCAGGAATCAGCCCCAGCATTTT
TRBV12-3/TRBV12-4	TRBD1	TRBJ2-3	many	CASSSGTGIRTDTQYF	TGTGCCAGCAGCTCCGGGACAGGGATACGCACAGATACGCAGTATTTT
TRBV24-1	TRBD1	TRBJ1-4	-	CATSGRDREGPHEKLLF	TGTGCCACCAGTGGCCGGGACAGGGAGGGACCGCATGAAAAACTGTTGTTT
TRBV9	-	TRBJ1-2	few	CASSGGRGASFGYGYTF	TGTGCCAGCAGCGGGGGTAGGGGGGCTAGTTTTGGCTATGGCTACACCTTC
TRBV20-1	-	TRBJ1-1	few	CSARQVANTEAFF	TGCAGTGCTAGGCAGGTGGCGAACACTGAAGCTTTCTTT
TRBV4-1	TRBD2	TRBJ2-1	few	CASSQGTSGKGEQFF	TGCGCCAGCAGCCAAGGTACTAGCGGGAAAGGTGAGCAGTTCTTC
TRBV28	-	TRBJ1-5	few	CAGSLLPVGDQPQHF	TGTGCCGGCAGTTTACTTCCTGTGGGAGATCAGCCCCAGCATTTT
TRBV7-9	TRBD1	TRBJ2-1	-	CASSPWDRGNEQFF	TGTGCCAGCAGCCCGTGGGACAGGGGCAATGAGCAGTTCTTC
TRBV20-1	-	TRBJ1-1	-	CSAHPRRQRWHAFF	TGCAGTGCTCACCCCCGAAGACAGCGCTGGCATGCTTTCTTT
TRBV4-3	TRBD2	TRBJ2-1	few	CASSWGGAYDEQFF	TGCGCCAGCAGCTGGGGAGGGGCCTACGATGAGCAGTTCTTC
TRBV9	-	TRBJ2-3	few	CASSSTDTQYF	TGTGCCAGCAGCTCCACAGATACGCAGTATTTT
TRBV9	-	TRBJ1-1	-	CASSVAVGAREGDTETFF	-
TRBV27	-	TRBJ2-3	-	CASSLEPGADTQYF	TGTGCCAGCAGTTTAGAACCGGGTGCAGATACGCAGTATTTT